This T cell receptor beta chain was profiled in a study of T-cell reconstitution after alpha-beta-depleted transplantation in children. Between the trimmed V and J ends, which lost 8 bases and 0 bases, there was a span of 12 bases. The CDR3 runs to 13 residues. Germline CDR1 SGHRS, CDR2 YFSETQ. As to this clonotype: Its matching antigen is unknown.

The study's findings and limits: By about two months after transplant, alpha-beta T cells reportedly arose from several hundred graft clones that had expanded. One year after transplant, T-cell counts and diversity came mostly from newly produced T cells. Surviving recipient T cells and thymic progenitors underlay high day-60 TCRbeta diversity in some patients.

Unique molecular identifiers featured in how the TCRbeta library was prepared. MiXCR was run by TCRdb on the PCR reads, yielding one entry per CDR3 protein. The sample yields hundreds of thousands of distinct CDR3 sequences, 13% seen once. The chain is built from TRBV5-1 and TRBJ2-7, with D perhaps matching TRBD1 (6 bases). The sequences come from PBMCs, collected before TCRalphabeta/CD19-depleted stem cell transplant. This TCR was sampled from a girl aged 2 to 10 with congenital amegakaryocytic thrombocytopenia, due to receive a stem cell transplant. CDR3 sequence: CASTRDNSYEQYF. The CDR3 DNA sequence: TGCGCCAGTACCCGGGACAACTCCTACGAGCAGTACTTC.